This T cell receptor beta chain is from a study of blood T cell repertoires in COVID-19. CDR1 and CDR2 from the germline V gene are SQVTM and ANQGSEA. The CDR3 contains 11 residues. V dropped 7 bases and J dropped 6 bases, with 13 bases sitting between them. Original analysis: How many nucleated cells were present was estimated from reference gene primer amplification. Method: immunoSEQ multiplex PCR; TCRdb's copy keeps in-frame clones and lacks some. From that table come the V and J calls and clone size; the DNA was used to work out D and trimming. Seen here are around 160,000 clones, approximately 81% observed once, and the top ten hold about 40%.

The sequence was obtained from a human donor in a cohort sampled during active COVID-19. Sequencing was carried out using peripheral blood. The chain recombines TRBV29-1 with TRBJ2-7; a weak D match, TRBD2 (7 bases). The CDR3 loop reads CSGYREGEQYF. The CDR3 nucleotides are TGCAGCGGTTACAGGGAGGGCGAGCAGTACTTC.